These T cell receptor beta chains were read from a single sample in a study of immune aging and cytomegalovirus after organ transplant. Via MiXCR, TCRdb re-called the single-cell sequencing reads, giving one row per CDR3 protein. The data hold 20,000 to 25,000 distinct CDR3 sequences, with roughly 36% observed a single time. No antigens are known for them. The material was CMV peptide-activated CD4+ and CD8+ T cells sorted from blood, obtained at five time points, pooled. These receptors all come from a female donor who had a heart transplant and CMV viremia. Both conserved end residues are part of each CDR3.

TRBJ1-2 | TRBV6-1 | CASRRGGDNYGYTF
TRBJ2-7 | TRBV2 | CASGKGQGMGEQYF
TRBJ1-2 | TRBV10-3 | CAVSPDRNGYTF
TRBJ1-2 | TRBV20-1 | CSATTTGAGGYTF
TRBJ2-1 | TRBV20-1 | CSARVGTSGSSYNEQFF
TRBJ2-7 | TRBV19 | CASSIDEREQYF
TRBJ2-5 | TRBV7-2 | CASSLDDSHQETQYF
TRBJ2-7 | TRBV12-3/TRBV12-4 | CASSSDRVARYF
TRBJ2-3 | TRBV5-6 | CASSLPGPRTDTQYF
TRBJ1-2 | TRBV20-1 | CSARYRQGPFNYGYTF
TRBJ2-1 | TRBV27 | CASSTTSGRPYNEQFF
TRBJ1-1 | TRBV2 | CASSSTGGTEAFF
TRBJ1-1 | TRBV5-1 | CASSPGQPRNTEAFF
TRBJ2-1 | TRBV5-4 | CASRLDVGHNERFF
TRBJ1-1 | TRBV3-1 | CASSQDQAVNTEAFF
TRBJ2-7 | TRBV13 | CASSPGGEYEQYF
TRBJ2-7 | TRBV6-1 | CASSEAYGYEQYF
TRBJ2-7 | TRBV27 | CASGRGTLYEQYF
TRBJ2-5 | TRBV29-1 | CSLTVGWQETQYF
TRBJ2-3 | TRBV2 | CAGSGTWGAPDTQYF